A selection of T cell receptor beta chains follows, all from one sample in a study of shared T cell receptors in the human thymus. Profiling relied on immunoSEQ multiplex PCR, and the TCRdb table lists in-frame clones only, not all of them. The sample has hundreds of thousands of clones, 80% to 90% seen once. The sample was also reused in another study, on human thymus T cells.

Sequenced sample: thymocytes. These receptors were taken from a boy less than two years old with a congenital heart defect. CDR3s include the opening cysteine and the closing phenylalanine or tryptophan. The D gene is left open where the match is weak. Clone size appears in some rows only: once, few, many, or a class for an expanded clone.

TGTGCCAGTAGTATAGCAGGGGGCAATCAGCCCCAGCATTTT,CASSIAGGNQPQHF,TRBV19,TRBJ1-5,.,few
TGTGCCAGCAGCTTACATCCGCCCGGCTATGGCTACACCTTC,CASSLHPPGYGYTF,TRBV7-2,TRBJ1-2,.,few
TGCGCCAGCAGCCACACGAGAGGTGAGACTGAAGCTTTCTTT,CASSHTRGETEAFF,TRBV5-1,TRBJ1-1,.,.
TGTGCCAGCAGCCGCGGGGGGGCCGGCGGGGAGCTGTTTTTT,CASSRGGAGGELFF,TRBV5-6,TRBJ2-2,TRBD2,.
TGTGCCAGCAGCGAACTAGCGGGGGACTTACAAGAGACCCAGTACTTC,CASSELAGDLQETQYF,TRBV9,TRBJ2-5,TRBD2,.
TGTGCCAGCAGCTTAGGGGACAGGGTCTTCTACGAGCAGTACTTC,CASSLGDRVFYEQYF,TRBV5-4,TRBJ2-7,TRBD1,.
TGTGCCACCAGCAGAGATCAAGGGGGCCACGAGCAGTACTTC,CATSRDQGGHEQYF,TRBV15,TRBJ2-7,TRBD1,.
TGTGCCAGCAGCGTAACCCCGACAGGGGTGGATTCACCCCTCCACTTT,CASSVTPTGVDSPLHF,TRBV5-6,TRBJ1-6,TRBD1,.
TGTGCCAGCAGTTACGGGACAGGGGTTCCCGCCTACGAGCAGTACTTC,CASSYGTGVPAYEQYF,TRBV27,TRBJ2-7,TRBD1,once
TGCGCCAGCAGCTTTCGGATGCGGCGGGACACTGAAGCTTTCTTT,CASSFRMRRDTEAFF,TRBV5-1,TRBJ1-1,.,.
TGTGCCAGCAGCTTACACACAGATACGCAGTATTTT,CASSLHTDTQYF,TRBV5-4,TRBJ2-3,.,.
TGTGCCAGCTCATACCAGGTCACAGATACGCAGTATTTT,CASSYQVTDTQYF,TRBV18,TRBJ2-3,.,.
TGCAGCGTTGCCCCGGCAGGGTCGAAAATGAACACTGAAGCTTTCTTT,CSVAPAGSKMNTEAFF,TRBV29-1,TRBJ1-1,.,.
TGTGCCAGCTCACCCGGCAGGCAGGGGATAATGAACACTGAAGCTTTCTTT,CASSPGRQGIMNTEAFF,TRBV18,TRBJ1-1,.,.
TGTGCCAGCAGCTTAGGTCCGGGCAGGGGTAATAGCAATCAGCCCCAGCATTTT,CASSLGPGRGNSNQPQHF,TRBV7-9,TRBJ1-5,.,.
TGTGCCAGCAGCTTAGTGGGACAGGGGGGGACTGGGGCCAACGTCCTGACTTTC,CASSLVGQGGTGANVLTF,TRBV7-2,TRBJ2-6,TRBD1,.
TGTGCCAGCAGTTCCGCTCGACAGTTGGGGTATCACGAGCAGTACTTC,CASSSARQLGYHEQYF,TRBV6-5,TRBJ2-7,.,.
TGTGCCAGCAGTGAAACACAGGGGGCTGATTCACCCCTCCACTTT,CASSETQGADSPLHF,TRBV27,TRBJ1-6,TRBD1,.
TGTGCCAGCAGCGACAGGGAGGGCTCCTACAATGAGCAGTTCTTC,CASSDREGSYNEQFF,TRBV9,TRBJ2-1,.,.
TGTGCCAGCAGTGAAGGTACTTACCCTGGAAACACCATATATTTT,CASSEGTYPGNTIYF,TRBV6-1,TRBJ1-3,.,few
TGTGCCAGCAGCCAAGACACGACAGGACTAGGCAATCAGCCCCAGCATTTT,CASSQDTTGLGNQPQHF,TRBV4-2,TRBJ1-5,.,.
TGTGCCAGCACCCAGGGTTTTGCCTACAATGAGCAGTTCTTC,CASTQGFAYNEQFF,TRBV6-1,TRBJ2-1,.,.